These 26 T cell receptor beta chains originate from one sample sequenced in a study of Ad26.COV2.S vaccination and SARS-CoV-2 variants. Profiled with immunoSEQ multiplex PCR; TCRdb holds only in-frame clones, not every one. The sample has more than 300,000 clones; 88% are singletons. As to treatment: 19 received Ad26.COV2.S at low or high dose, single or two shots; roughly five received placebo; per-sample allocation not given. Collection of the samples took place on day 63 after the first injection of vaccine or placebo. Sequencing used peripheral blood, obtained in a trial of Ad26.COV2.S vaccine versus placebo. The receptors were gathered from a person between 18 and 65 years old who received the Ad26.COV2.S COVID-19 vaccine or a placebo.

DNA for the CDR3: TGCGCCAGCAGCCACCTGGACCGGCAGGAGCAGTTCTTC. This translates into CASSHLDRQEQFF. The V call is TRBV4-1, the J call TRBJ2-1; D is ambiguous. Between the trimmed V and J ends, which lost 3 bases and 10 bases, there was a span of 13 bases. The CDR3 sequence is 13 residues long. The germline V gene encodes CDR1 MGHRA and CDR2 YSYEKL.

V gene TRBV13 combines with J gene TRBJ2-6; tentative D call: TRBD1 (6 bases). V lost 2 bases and J lost 2, with 10 bases in between. Germline CDR1 reads PRHDT; CDR2 reads FYEKMQ (reference sequence). The CDR3 totals 16 residues. In DNA, the CDR3 is TGTGCCAGCAGCTTATCAGGGGAACCTGGGGCCAACGTCCTGACTTTC. This sequence encodes CASSLSGEPGANVLTF. The whole variable domain, filled in from reference TRBV13 and TRBJ2-6, reads AAGVIQSPRHLIKEKRETATLKCYPIPRHDTVYWYQQGPGQDPQFLISFYEKMQSDKGSIPDRFSAQQFSDYHSELNMSSLELGDSALYFCASSLSGEPGANVLTFGAGSRLTVL.

The chain carries TRBV19 and TRBJ1-5; 7 bases map to TRBD1. The CDR3 extends over 14 amino acids. V lost 7 bases, J lost 4 bases, and 7 bases stayed unmatched. Germline-derived CDR1 and CDR2 are LNHDA and SQIVND (reference sequence). The CDR3 sequence: CASMPQGGNQPQHF. The DNA for the CDR3 is TGTGCCAGTATGCCCCAGGGGGGGAATCAGCCCCAGCATTTT.

This sequence joins TRBV28 and TRBJ2-7, with unresolved D. There are 12 residues in the CDR3. V shed 7 bases and J shed 3 bases, with 10 bases lying between them. Germline CDR1 MDHEN, CDR2 SYDVKM. Here the CDR3 reads CASNKENYEQYF. In DNA form, the CDR3 reads TGTGCCAGCAATAAAGAAAACTACGAGCAGTACTTC.

J is TRBJ2-7 and V is TRBV7-3; a weak D match, TRBD2 (5 bases). The CDR3 is 14 residues long. The V gene lost 5 bases and the J gene lost 2 bases, with 13 bases spanning the gap. CDR1 and CDR2 from the germline V gene are SGHTA and FQGTGA. CDR3 in DNA: TGTGCCAGCAGCCGATCAGCGGAGACCTACGAGCAGTACTTC. Protein sequence: CASSRSAETYEQYF.

The chain recombines TRBV2 with TRBJ2-7, with D unresolved. In germline, CDR1 is SNHLY, CDR2 FYNNEI. The CDR3 consists of 13 residues. Deletions cut 7 bases from V and 4 bases from J, with 14 bases between. CDR3 sequence: CASTSRILYEQYF. CDR3 nucleotide sequence: TGTGCCAGCACCTCAAGGATACTATACGAGCAGTACTTC. Full variable domain (remainder filled in from reference TRBV2 and TRBJ2-7): EPEVTQTPSHQVTQMGQEVILRCVPISNHLYFYWYRQILGQKVEFLVSFYNNEISEKSEIFDDQFSVERPDGSNFTLKIRSTKLEDSAMYFCASTSRILYEQYFGPGTRLTVT.

The chain combines TRBV24-1 with TRBJ2-3, with TRBD2 matching over 10 bases. CDR3 length equals 15 residues. Germline lookup yields CDR1 KGHDR and CDR2 SFDVKD. The J segment lost 7 bases and the V segment lost 5 bases, leaving 8 bases of the junction unmatched. CDR3 DNA: TGTGCCACCAGTGGTGCTAGCGGGGGCGGGAATACGCAGTATTTT. This translates into CATSGASGGGNTQYF.

V is TRBV6-1 and J is TRBJ2-3; unclear D gene. The CDR3 is 16 amino acids. CDR1 MNHNS and CDR2 SASEGT come from the germline V gene. The ends were cut back, 3 bases at V and 4 bases at J, with 17 bases in the middle. CDR3 region: CASSDRTRPTPDTQYF. CDR3 nucleotides: TGTGCCAGCAGTGACCGGACCCGCCCGACCCCAGATACGCAGTATTTT.

This rearrangement joins TRBV6-5 to TRBJ2-6; D is possibly TRBD1 (5 bases). CDR3 length equals 15 residues. Trimming shortened V by 7 bases and J by 0 bases, and 10 bases separated the two germline ends. Germline values: CDR1 MNHEY, CDR2 SVGAGI. CDR3: CASTRQHSGANVLTF. As DNA, the CDR3 is TGTGCCAGCACTAGACAGCACTCTGGGGCCAACGTCCTGACTTTC.

This clone was seen more than once but under ten times. This chain uses TRBV10-3 with TRBJ1-1; weak D call: TRBD1 (6 bases). This CDR3 region has 12 residues. V dropped 2 bases and J dropped 8 bases, with 9 bases sitting between them. Germline values: CDR1 ENHRY, CDR2 SYGVKD. Here the CDR3 DNA reads TGTGCCATCAGTGAGCCACAGGGAGAAGCTTTCTTT. This gives the protein CAISEPQGEAFF.

This sequence joins TRBV9 and TRBJ1-1; D gene ambiguous. Per the germline V gene, CDR1 is SGDLS and CDR2 is YYNGEE. The ends were cut back, 4 bases at V and 2 bases at J, with 9 bases in the middle. The CDR3 totals 13 residues. This CDR3 is CASSTEGNTEAFF. CDR3 DNA: TGTGCCAGCAGCACAGAGGGAAACACTGAAGCTTTCTTT.

This clone was picked up one time. This chain connects TRBV14 to TRBJ2-6; D uncertain. CDR1 and CDR2 (germline): SGHDN, FVKESK. Trimming removed 5 bases at V and 0 bases at J, with 5 bases between. There are 14 residues in the CDR3. CDR3 sequence reads: CASSWNSGANVLTF. The CDR3 DNA sequence: TGTGCCAGCAGCTGGAACTCTGGGGCCAACGTCCTGACTTTC.

This chain joins TRBV2 and TRBJ1-1; D ambiguous. Germline CDR1 and CDR2: SNHLY and FYNNEI. CDR3 length: 15 residues. V lost 1 base and J lost 4, with 13 bases in between. The CDR3 protein is CASSEGQRVSTEAFF. Here the CDR3 DNA reads TGTGCCAGCAGTGAAGGGCAGAGGGTAAGCACTGAAGCTTTCTTT. Complete variable domain (other parts from reference TRBV2 and TRBJ1-1): EPEVTQTPSHQVTQMGQEVILRCVPISNHLYFYWYRQILGQKVEFLVSFYNNEISEKSEIFDDQFSVERPDGSNFTLKIRSTKLEDSAMYFCASSEGQRVSTEAFFGQGTRLTVV.

The chain uses TRBV5-5 and TRBJ2-7; D is ambiguous. Per the germline V gene, CDR1 is SGHKS and CDR2 is YYEKEE (reference sequence). The CDR3 totals 12 residues. Trimming removed 4 bases from V and 4 bases from J, with 9 bases in between. CDR3 DNA sequence: TGTGCCAGCAGCACCTTTTTGTACGAGCAGTACTTC. Translating it yields CASSTFLYEQYF. Filled out from reference TRBV5-5 and TRBJ2-7, the complete variable domain reads DAGVTQSPTHLIKTRGQQVTLRCSPISGHKSVSWYQQVLGQGPQFIFQYYEKEERGRGNFPDRFSARQFPNYSSELNVNALLLGDSALYLCASSTFLYEQYFGPGTRLTVT.

J is TRBJ2-5 and V is TRBV28, with D tentatively TRBD2 (5 bases). Germline loops: CDR1 MDHEN, CDR2 SYDVKM. The CDR3 is 12 amino acids. V was cut by 6 bases and J by 5 bases, with 10 bases left in between. The chain's CDR3 is CASRRGWETQYF. The CDR3 DNA reads TGTGCCAGCAGGAGAGGGTGGGAGACCCAGTACTTC.

The V call is TRBV30, the J call TRBJ1-1, with a possible D match to TRBD1 (6 bases). CDR1 is GTSNPN and CDR2 is SVGIG in the germline V gene (reference sequence). This CDR3 is built from 15 residues. Trimming left V 3 bases short and J 5 bases short, with 19 bases between. The chain's CDR3 is CAWRTGGAKWTEAFF. CDR3 nucleotides: TGTGCCTGGAGAACGGGGGGGGCGAAATGGACTGAAGCTTTCTTT.

The chain combines TRBV29-1 with TRBJ2-1; D is undetermined. The CDR3 extends over 12 amino acids. Looked up from germline, CDR1 is SQVTM and CDR2 is ANQGSEA. Trimming took 7 bases from V and 5 from J, leaving 12 bases between them. CDR3 bases: TGCAGCGCCCAAAGAGAACACAATGAGCAGTTCTTC. This encodes CSAQREHNEQFF.

This clone was recorded only once. V usage is TRBV27 and J usage is TRBJ2-3; 9 nucleotides align to TRBD2. V lost 4 bases and J lost 3; bases outside the gene matches: 5. Germline V gives CDR1 MNHEY, CDR2 SMNVEV (reference sequence). The CDR3 runs 15 residues. DNA for the CDR3: TGTGCCAGCAGTTCGGGACTAGCCCGAACAGATACGCAGTATTTT. It translates to CASSSGLARTDTQYF.

This chain connects TRBV11-2 to TRBJ1-2, with D hard to call. The CDR3 has 14 amino acids. V dropped 1 base and J dropped 6 bases, with 12 bases sitting between them. Per germline, CDR1 SGHAT and CDR2 FQNNGV. The chain's CDR3 is CASSLATTSHGYTF. The DNA of the CDR3 is TGTGCCAGCAGCTTAGCTACAACCAGCCATGGCTACACCTTC.

J is TRBJ1-3 and V is TRBV5-8; no clear D. V was trimmed by 2 bases and J by 3 bases, leaving 6 bases between them. This CDR3 spans 13 amino acids. CDR1 is SGHTS, CDR2 YDEGEE, per germline. The CDR3 sequence: CASSLGNGNTIYF. DNA for the CDR3: TGTGCCAGCAGCTTAGGGAATGGAAACACCATATATTTT.

This clone has more than one count but fewer than ten. The genes are TRBV3-1 (or the pseudogene TRBV3-2) and TRBJ1-6, with D unclear. V shed 6 bases and J shed 7 bases, with 13 bases lying between them. Germline V CDR1 and CDR2: LGHDT, YNNKEL (reference sequence). The CDR3 has 14 amino acids. The CDR3 is CASSRRVVNSPLHF. In DNA, the CDR3 is TGTGCCAGCAGTCGCCGGGTAGTCAATTCACCCCTCCACTTT.

This clone was counted a single time. The chain employs TRBV11-2 and TRBJ2-2, with TRBD2 matching over 9 bases. The V segment lost 5 bases and the J segment 5 bases; nucleotides outside the gene matches: 6. The CDR3 runs to 15 residues. The germline CDR1 and CDR2 sequences are SGHAT and FQNNGV. The CDR3 spells CASSVRTSATGELFF. Here the CDR3 DNA reads TGTGCCAGCAGCGTCCGGACTAGCGCGACCGGGGAGCTGTTTTTT.

The gene calls are TRBV4-3 and TRBJ1-5, with D hard to call. Germline V lookup: CDR1 LGHNA, CDR2 YSLEER. The CDR3 is 15 residues long. V was clipped by 1 base and J by 1 base, with 8 bases between them. The CDR3 nucleotides are TGCGCCAGCAGCCAAGCCCCCGGAAGCAATCAGCCCCAGCATTTT. This gives the protein CASSQAPGSNQPQHF.

The chain is built from TRBV28 and TRBJ1-2; possibly TRBD1 for D (5 bases). Germline loops: CDR1 MDHEN, CDR2 SYDVKM. The ends were cut back, 4 bases at V and 4 bases at J, with 19 bases in the middle. This CDR3 comprises 16 residues. The DNA of the CDR3 is TGTGCCAGCAGTTCCCCTTCCCCGGGGCAATCCTATGGCTACACCTTC. Translating gives CASSSPSPGQSYGYTF.

This chain links TRBV6-6 with TRBJ1-2, with D perhaps TRBD1 (5 bases). The V gene lost 4 bases and the J gene lost 8 bases, with 8 bases spanning the gap. The CDR3 length is 11 residues. Germline V gene sequence: CDR1 MNHNY, CDR2 SVGAGI (reference sequence). The CDR3 sequence: CASSSEGGYTF. The CDR3 DNA follows: TGTGCCAGCAGTTCAGAGGGGGGCTACACCTTC.

This clone was detected only a few times. The genes are TRBV19 and TRBJ2-3, with a weak D call TRBD1 (5 bases). Germline lookup yields CDR1 LNHDA and CDR2 SQIVND (reference sequence). The V end lost 3 bases, the J end lost 1 base, and 11 bases lay between the germline ends. This CDR3 has 15 residues. CDR3 residues: CASSIITGRTDTQYF. Written as DNA, the CDR3 is TGTGCCAGTAGTATTATTACAGGACGCACAGATACGCAGTATTTT.